Listed below are T cell receptor beta chains from one sample, sequenced in a study of shared clonotypes between healthy human individuals. Produced via immunoSEQ multiplex PCR; TCRdb's table is partial and in-frame only. Here the sample spans roughly 2.4 million clones, around 95% being singletons. The sample taken for sequencing was naive CD4+ T cells sorted from blood. These TCRs come from a man between 18 and 35 years old in good health. Both conserved end residues are part of each CDR3. The D gene is left open where the match is weak. The size field is filled for only some rows; it gives once, few, many or a size class.

TRBV6-1,-,-,13,TRBJ1-2,CASSETRGVGYTF,TGTGCCAGCAGTGAAACGAGAGGTGTTGGCTACACCTTC
TRBV10-1,-,TRBD2,17,TRBJ2-2,CASSPTSGRPNTGELFF,TGCGCCAGCAGTCCGACTAGCGGGAGGCCTAACACCGGGGAGCTGTTTTTT
TRBV18,-,-,17,TRBJ2-1,CASSPNSPISSYNEQFF,TGTGCCAGCTCCCCCAATTCCCCGATAAGCTCCTACAATGAGCAGTTCTTC
TRBV2,-,-,13,TRBJ1-1,CASSEERSTEAFF,TGTGCCAGCAGTGAAGAGAGGAGTACTGAAGCTTTCTTT
TRBV6-1,-,TRBD1,15,TRBJ2-2,CASSATGGWAGELFF,TGTGCCAGCAGTGCGACAGGGGGATGGGCCGGGGAGCTGTTTTTT
TRBV27,-,TRBD2,16,TRBJ2-7,CASTARGLAGVDEQYF,TGTGCCAGCACCGCCCGGGGGCTAGCGGGAGTTGACGAGCAGTACTTC
TRBV2,once,-,18,TRBJ1-2,CASSVGVGAALKLYGYTF,TGTGCCAGCAGTGTTGGGGTTGGGGCAGCCCTAAAACTCTATGGCTACACCTTC
TRBV10-3,-,-,11,TRBJ1-1,CAIKGDTQAFF,TGTGCCATCAAGGGGGACACACAAGCTTTCTTT
TRBV28,-,-,15,TRBJ2-2,CASSLEQTSTGELFF,TGTGCCAGCAGTTTAGAGCAAACATCCACCGGGGAGCTGTTTTTT
TRBV15,once,-,14,TRBJ2-5,CATSRDSSGETQYF,TGTGCCACCAGCAGGGACTCTTCGGGTGAGACCCAGTACTTC
TRBV6-5,-,TRBD1,15,TRBJ2-2,CASRLDRVWAGELFF,TGTGCCAGCAGACTCGACAGGGTTTGGGCCGGGGAGCTGTTTTTT